The source of this T cell receptor (beta chain) is a study of T cell changes during pregnancy in multiple sclerosis. Clones were read by immunoSEQ multiplex PCR, and TCRdb kept only the in-frame ones, dropping some. The top ten clones hold 0.99% of a sample with 100,000 or so clones, approximately 95% of them seen once. CDR1 and CDR2 from the germline V gene are SGHAT and FQNNGV. Trimming removed 0 bases from V and 6 bases from J, with 6 bases in between. The CDR3 consists of 13 residues. Sequencing was performed on peripheral blood, taken after pregnancy. This receptor was identified in a female donor with multiple sclerosis, enrolled in a pregnancy study. This rearrangement joins TRBV11-2 to TRBJ1-5; D unresolved. The CDR3 spells CASSLDQAQPQHF. The CDR3 DNA reads as TGTGCCAGCAGCTTAGATCAGGCTCAGCCCCAGCATTTT.